This T cell receptor beta chain is drawn from a study of cytomegalovirus exposure and HLA in healthy donors. Across the study: Genetic ancestry analysis placed about 80% of the 300 to 500 donors that were genotyped in the Caucasian-associated cluster. Study results and caveats: Association of 15,000 to 20,000 TCR beta sequences with HLA alleles was found at 0.05 false discovery rate in a later analysis. About 87% or about 30% of the time was how often most TCR beta V segments were productive, according to an earlier analysis.

The PCR employed 60 Vbeta primers together with 13 Jbeta primers. Method: immunoSEQ multiplex PCR; TCRdb's copy keeps in-frame clones and lacks some. The data contain around 140,000 clones, 77% of them singletons. The CDR3 is 14 residues long. Germline loops: CDR1 SGHTA, CDR2 FQGTGA. V was clipped by 5 bases and J by 6 bases, with 17 bases between them. This clone was seen more than once but under ten times. Its antigen is undetermined. The gene calls are TRBV7-3 and TRBJ2-7; a possible D gene is TRBD1 (6 bases). The sample comprised PBMCs. The source is a female donor in good health and CMV-seronegative. The CDR3 sequence is CASSPSPGQGEQYF. For the CDR3, the DNA is TGTGCCAGCAGCCCATCACCGGGACAAGGCGAGCAGTACTTC.